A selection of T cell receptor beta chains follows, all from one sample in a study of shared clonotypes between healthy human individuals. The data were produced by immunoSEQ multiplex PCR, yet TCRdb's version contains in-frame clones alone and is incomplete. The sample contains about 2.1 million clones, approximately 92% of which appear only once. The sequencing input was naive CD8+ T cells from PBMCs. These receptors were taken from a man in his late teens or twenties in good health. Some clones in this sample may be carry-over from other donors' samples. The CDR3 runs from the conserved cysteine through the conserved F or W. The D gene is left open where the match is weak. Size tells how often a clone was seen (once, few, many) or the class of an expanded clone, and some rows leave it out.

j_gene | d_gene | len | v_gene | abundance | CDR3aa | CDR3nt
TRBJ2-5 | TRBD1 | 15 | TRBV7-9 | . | CASSTRDRGEETQYF | TGTGCCAGCAGCACTCGGGACAGGGGTGAGGAGACCCAGTACTTC
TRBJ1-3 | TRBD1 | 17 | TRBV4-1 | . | CASSHPGQGHSGNTIYF | TGCGCCAGCAGCCACCCCGGACAGGGGCACTCTGGAAACACCATATATTTT
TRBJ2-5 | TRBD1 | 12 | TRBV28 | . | CAGRTGLGTQYF | TGTGCCGGAAGGACAGGCCTGGGGACCCAGTACTTC
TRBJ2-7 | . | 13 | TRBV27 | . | CASSLVGSDEQYF | TGTGCCAGCAGTTTGGTGGGGTCCGACGAGCAGTACTTC
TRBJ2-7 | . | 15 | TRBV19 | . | CASRLEAGLSYEQYF | TGTGCCAGTAGACTGGAGGCGGGCCTCTCCTACGAGCAGTACTTC
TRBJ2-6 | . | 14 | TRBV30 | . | CAWSVGSGANVLTF | TGTGCCTGGAGTGTGGGGTCCGGGGCCAACGTCCTGACTTTC
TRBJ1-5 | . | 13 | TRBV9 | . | CASSVDVNQPQHF | TGTGCCAGCAGCGTAGATGTGAATCAGCCCCAGCATTTT
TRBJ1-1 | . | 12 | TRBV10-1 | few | CASSGAGKDVFF | TGCGCCAGCAGTGGGGCCGGGAAAGACGTTTTCTTT
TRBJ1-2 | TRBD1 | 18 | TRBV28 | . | CASSFHRDSVPAYYGYTF | TGTGCCAGCAGTTTCCACCGGGACAGCGTTCCAGCTTACTATGGCTACACCTTC
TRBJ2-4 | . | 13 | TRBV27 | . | CASSSLAKNIQYF | TGTGCCAGCAGTTCCTTAGCCAAAAACATTCAGTACTTC
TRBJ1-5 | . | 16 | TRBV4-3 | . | CASSQDVRGGNQPQHF | TGCGCCAGCAGCCAAGATGTCCGGGGAGGCAATCAGCCCCAGCATTTT
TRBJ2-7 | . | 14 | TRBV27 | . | CASSSGPGTYEQYF | TGTGCCAGCAGTTCAGGTCCGGGTACCTACGAGCAGTACTTC
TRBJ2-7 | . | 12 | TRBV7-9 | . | CASSNNNYEQYF | TGTGCCAGCAGCAATAACAACTACGAGCAGTACTTC
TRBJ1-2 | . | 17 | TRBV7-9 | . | CASSLGSGSGGTYGYTF | TGTGCCAGCAGCCTTGGGAGCGGATCTGGGGGAACCTATGGCTACACCTTC
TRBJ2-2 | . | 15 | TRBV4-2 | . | CASSQEPPLTGELFF | TGTGCCAGCAGCCAAGAACCCCCACTGACCGGGGAGCTGTTTTTT
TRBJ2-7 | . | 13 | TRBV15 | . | CATSRVGGHEQYF | TGTGCCACCAGCAGAGTTGGGGGCCACGAGCAGTACTTC
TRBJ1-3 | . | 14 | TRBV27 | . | CASSLGRAGNTIYF | TGTGCCAGCAGTTTGGGCAGGGCTGGAAACACCATATATTTT
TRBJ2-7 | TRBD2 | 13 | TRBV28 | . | CASGLAGVYEQYF | TGTGCCAGCGGACTAGCGGGAGTCTACGAGCAGTACTTC
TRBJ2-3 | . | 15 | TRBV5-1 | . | CASSPYTSKTDTQYF | TGCGCCAGCAGCCCCTATACTAGCAAGACAGATACGCAGTATTTT
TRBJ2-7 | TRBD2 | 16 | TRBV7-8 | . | CASSLGLAGGPYEQYF | TGTGCCAGCAGCTTGGGTCTAGCGGGAGGTCCCTACGAGCAGTACTTC
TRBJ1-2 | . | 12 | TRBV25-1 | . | CAHGAGNYGYTF | TGTGCCCACGGGGCAGGGAACTATGGCTACACCTTC
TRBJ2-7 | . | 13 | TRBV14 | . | CASSQDRRYEQYF | TGTGCCAGCAGCCAAGACAGGCGGTACGAGCAGTACTTC
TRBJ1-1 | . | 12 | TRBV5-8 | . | CASSLGSTEAFF | TGTGCCAGCAGCCTGGGGTCCACTGAAGCTTTCTTT
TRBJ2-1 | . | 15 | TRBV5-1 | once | CASSLDRRSGNEQFF | TGCGCCAGCAGCTTGGACAGGAGGTCGGGGAATGAGCAGTTCTTC
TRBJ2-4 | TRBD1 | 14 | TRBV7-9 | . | CASSLVGQASLQYF | TGTGCCAGCAGCTTAGTGGGACAGGCCAGCCTTCAGTACTTC